This TCR beta chain is drawn from a study of blood T cell repertoires in COVID-19. Germline CDR1 and CDR2: GTSNPN and SVGIG (reference sequence). Trimming shortened V by 0 bases and J by 0 bases, and 9 bases separated the two germline ends. The CDR3 contains 14 residues. Using immunoSEQ multiplex PCR, the repertoire was profiled, and TCRdb retains in-frame clones only, with some absent. The repertoire holds approximately 380,000 clones, with 88% as singletons. The rearrangement uses TRBV30 and TRBJ2-7; the D gene is possibly TRBD2 (6 bases). The sequence was collected from a woman aged 18-29 years who had recovered from COVID-19. Source material: PBMCs or T cells enriched from blood (not recorded which). CDR3 sequence (DNA): TGTGCCTGGAGTGTATGGAGGGACTCCTACGAGCAGTACTTC. Amino acids: CAWSVWRDSYEQYF. Combining the CDR3 with reference TRBV30 and TRBJ2-7 gives the whole variable domain SQTIHQWPATLVQPVGSPLSLECTVEGTSNPNLYWYRQAAGRGLQLLFYSVGIGQISSEVPQNLSASRPQDRQFILSSKKLLLSDSGFYLCAWSVWRDSYEQYFGPGTRLTVT.